Following are 7 T cell receptor beta chains from one sample sequenced in a study of blood T cell repertoires in COVID-19. Produced via immunoSEQ multiplex PCR; TCRdb's table is partial and in-frame only. The profile shows about 130,000 clones, around 86% of them singletons. Sequenced input: peripheral blood. The receptors were gathered from a man aged 35 to 55 with active or convalescent COVID-19.

The rearrangement joins TRBV11-2 to TRBJ2-5; no clear D gene. The CDR3 extends over 16 amino acids. Germline V gives CDR1 SGHAT, CDR2 FQNNGV. Trimming took 1 base from V and 2 from J, leaving 14 bases between them. Here the CDR3 reads CASSLGGRALQETQYF. The CDR3 coding sequence is TGTGCCAGCAGCTTAGGAGGCAGAGCCTTACAAGAGACCCAGTACTTC.

V and J are TRBV28 and TRBJ1-2; 7 nucleotides line up with TRBD1. V lost 5 bases to trimming and J lost 0 bases; unmatched junction nucleotides: 3. Germline V gene sequence: CDR1 MDHEN, CDR2 SYDVKM. CDR3 length: 14 amino acids. CDR3 in DNA: TGTGCCAGCAGTGGGGGACAGCCTAACTATGGCTACACCTTC. Translation: CASSGGQPNYGYTF.

The V and J genes are TRBV19 and TRBJ2-5, with 11 positions matching TRBD1. Germline CDR1 and CDR2: LNHDA and SQIVND (reference sequence). Germline trimming cut 10 bases from V and 6 bases from J; bases unmatched to any gene: 10. The CDR3 loop spans 14 amino acids. CDR3 bases: TGTGCCACGCGGACAGGGGGCACGAGAAAGACCCAGTACTTC. This encodes CATRTGGTRKTQYF.

This chain links TRBV5-4 with TRBJ2-3; 9 bases map to TRBD1. V shed 4 bases, J shed 4 bases, and the junction held 10 bases outside the gene matches. The CDR3 covers 16 residues. CDR1 and CDR2 from the germline V gene are SGHNT and YYREEE (reference sequence). The CDR3 protein is CASSPITGGGPDTQYF. DNA for the CDR3: TGTGCCAGCAGCCCCATTACAGGGGGCGGCCCAGATACGCAGTATTTT.

This clone was seen only a few times. The chain has TRBV5-4 and TRBJ1-4, with TRBD1 matching 9 bases. This CDR3 region has 14 residues. Germline CDR1 is SGHNT and CDR2 is YYREEE (reference sequence). With 2 bases clipped from V and 8 bases from J, the junction kept 4 bases outside the gene matches. This CDR3 is CASSFGTGHEKLFF. The CDR3 DNA is TGTGCCAGCAGCTTCGGGACAGGGCACGAAAAACTGTTTTTT. The whole variable domain, filled in from reference TRBV5-4 and TRBJ1-4, reads ETGVTQSPTHLIKTRGQQVTLRCSSQSGHNTVSWYQQALGQGPQFIFQYYREEENGRGNFPPRFSGLQFPNYSSELNVNALELDDSALYLCASSFGTGHEKLFFGSGTQLSVL.

The chain combines TRBV19 with TRBJ2-7, with a possible D match to TRBD1 (5 bases). Germline V gives CDR1 LNHDA, CDR2 SQIVND (reference sequence). Trimming stripped 3 bases from V and 0 bases from J, with 12 bases between. The CDR3 extends over 15 amino acids. The CDR3 bases are TGTGCCAGTAGTATGGGGCGGTCCCTCTCCTACGAGCAGTACTTC. The encoded protein is CASSMGRSLSYEQYF.

The chain employs TRBV27 and TRBJ1-5, with 11 bases fitting TRBD1. CDR1 is MNHEY and CDR2 is SMNVEV in the germline V gene (reference sequence). J lost 4 bases, V lost 5 bases, and 4 bases had no gene match. This CDR3 contains 15 residues. The CDR3 sequence is CASSPGTGGNQPQHF. CDR3 nucleotide sequence: TGTGCCAGCAGTCCCGGGACAGGGGGTAATCAGCCCCAGCATTTT.